Listed below are T cell receptor beta chains from one sample, sequenced in a study of T-cell memory formation after mild COVID-19. TCRdb redid the calling of the 5' RACE reads with MiXCR, one entry per CDR3 protein. This table holds 90,000 to 130,000 distinct CDR3 sequences, 15% to 20% found once. The specimen was PBMCs or a T cell subset sorted from them (not recorded which). The receptor set was obtained from a man between 18 and 35 years old who had mild COVID-19 (a few samples of this study predate the infection). Cell type and time point are not known. The CDR3 runs from the conserved cysteine through the conserved F or W. The D gene is left open where the match is weak.

j_call: TRBJ2-7; d_call: TRBD1; v_call: TRBV27; cdr3_aa: CASSLSTGGEEQYF
j_call: TRBJ1-2; d_call: .; v_call: TRBV11-2; cdr3_aa: CASSALAGNYGYTF
j_call: TRBJ2-1; d_call: TRBD2; v_call: TRBV20-1; cdr3_aa: CSACPAGGQYNEQFF
j_call: TRBJ1-4; d_call: .; v_call: TRBV2; cdr3_aa: CASNRVNEKLFF
j_call: TRBJ1-5; d_call: .; v_call: TRBV4-1; cdr3_aa: CASSQVGGPQHF
j_call: TRBJ2-3; d_call: .; v_call: TRBV20-1; cdr3_aa: CSARPLGPLSTDTQYF
j_call: TRBJ2-1; d_call: TRBD1; v_call: TRBV12-3/TRBV12-4; cdr3_aa: CASSPYDRGDYNEQFF
j_call: TRBJ1-6; d_call: .; v_call: TRBV30; cdr3_aa: CAEGPRNSPLHF
j_call: TRBJ1-1; d_call: .; v_call: TRBV20-1; cdr3_aa: CSAPDRQDAEAFF
j_call: TRBJ1-5; d_call: TRBD1; v_call: TRBV20-1; cdr3_aa: CSAKLGQEPQHF
j_call: TRBJ2-3; d_call: .; v_call: TRBV5-4; cdr3_aa: CASSLGSADTQYF
j_call: TRBJ2-7; d_call: .; v_call: TRBV5-6; cdr3_aa: CASSSLGTSYEQYF
j_call: TRBJ2-5; d_call: .; v_call: TRBV18; cdr3_aa: CASSQGPAQEKTQYF
j_call: TRBJ1-1; d_call: .; v_call: TRBV20-1; cdr3_aa: CSAQRGGREAFF
j_call: TRBJ2-5; d_call: .; v_call: TRBV12-3/TRBV12-4; cdr3_aa: CASSWTEQETQYF
j_call: TRBJ2-7; d_call: .; v_call: TRBV20-1; cdr3_aa: CSARERQQTYEQYF
j_call: TRBJ1-3; d_call: .; v_call: TRBV7-9; cdr3_aa: CASSYMGGTGNTIYF
j_call: TRBJ2-5; d_call: TRBD2; v_call: TRBV6-6; cdr3_aa: CASSYSASGETQYF
j_call: TRBJ1-6; d_call: .; v_call: TRBV5-6; cdr3_aa: CASSLGLGGSPLHF
j_call: TRBJ2-5; d_call: .; v_call: TRBV7-7; cdr3_aa: CASSPVEGAQYQETQYF
j_call: TRBJ2-5; d_call: .; v_call: TRBV7-9; cdr3_aa: CASSPVGFETQYF
j_call: TRBJ1-2; d_call: TRBD1; v_call: TRBV20-1; cdr3_aa: CSATGTVSYGYTF
j_call: TRBJ2-3; d_call: .; v_call: TRBV11-1; cdr3_aa: CASSQTGGENTQYF
j_call: TRBJ1-1; d_call: .; v_call: TRBV11-3; cdr3_aa: CASSPGATEAFF
j_call: TRBJ2-5; d_call: TRBD2; v_call: TRBV20-1; cdr3_aa: CSASPPRSGGQETQYF
j_call: TRBJ2-3; d_call: .; v_call: TRBV20-1; cdr3_aa: CSARDPSTGKQYF
j_call: TRBJ2-7; d_call: TRBD1; v_call: TRBV6-5; cdr3_aa: CASSQGQASTYEQYF
j_call: TRBJ1-2; d_call: TRBD1; v_call: TRBV7-9; cdr3_aa: CASSLGSGTGSTGYTF
j_call: TRBJ2-7; d_call: TRBD1; v_call: TRBV6-2/TRBV6-3; cdr3_aa: CASSRPGTGISEQYF
j_call: TRBJ1-2; d_call: .; v_call: TRBV6-5; cdr3_aa: CASSYQGGGYTF
j_call: TRBJ2-1; d_call: TRBD2; v_call: TRBV4-3; cdr3_aa: CASSQDRGGYGEQFF
j_call: TRBJ2-3; d_call: TRBD2; v_call: TRBV10-3; cdr3_aa: CAISESPAGLTDTQYF
j_call: TRBJ1-6; d_call: .; v_call: TRBV4-3; cdr3_aa: CASSQDVTDNSPLHF
j_call: TRBJ2-1; d_call: TRBD1; v_call: TRBV7-3; cdr3_aa: CASRTGTGNNEQFF
j_call: TRBJ2-5; d_call: TRBD1; v_call: TRBV18; cdr3_aa: CASSQQTGHQETQYF
j_call: TRBJ2-1; d_call: .; v_call: TRBV7-2; cdr3_aa: CASSLEAAGGYNEQFF
j_call: TRBJ1-2; d_call: .; v_call: TRBV7-9; cdr3_aa: CASSTEYGYTF
j_call: TRBJ1-5; d_call: .; v_call: TRBV6-5; cdr3_aa: CASSPWGVTYSNQPQHF
j_call: TRBJ1-5; d_call: TRBD1; v_call: TRBV12-3/TRBV12-4; cdr3_aa: CASSLKQGNNQPQHF
j_call: TRBJ2-2; d_call: TRBD2; v_call: TRBV12-3/TRBV12-4; cdr3_aa: CASSMALAGVTGELFF